This passage covers 20 T cell receptor beta chains from one sample sequenced in a study of T cells in Graves' hyperthyroidism and ophthalmopathy. The investigators amplified TCR beta CDR3 regions from RNA transcripts. HTBI primers were used for first-round RT-PCR of the TCR CDR3. TCRdb re-called the multiplex PCR reads through MiXCR, storing one row per CDR3 protein. The sample includes roughly 240,000 distinct CDR3 sequences, almost 25% seen only once; the top ten take around 32%. Sequencing used blood. The receptors shown here come from a middle-aged woman with Graves' ophthalmopathy.

This clonotype was found many times. Here the CDR3 reads CASSSLAGGSDEQYF. The DNA of the CDR3 is TGCGCCAGCAGCTCGTTAGCGGGAGGGTCGGACGAGCAGTACTTC. The chain uses TRBV5-1 and TRBJ2-7, with TRBD2 matching 11 bases. The CDR3 totals 15 residues. With V trimmed by 3 bases and J by 5 bases, 7 bases remained unmatched. Germline CDR1 is SGHRS and CDR2 is YFSETQ.

This clonotype was counted many times. The rearrangement links TRBV5-6 to TRBJ1-1, with no clear D. V shed 3 bases and J shed 2 bases, with 8 bases lying between them. Germline assignment: CDR1 SGHDT and CDR2 YYEEEE. CDR3 length: 13 residues. The CDR3, as DNA: TGTGCCAGCAGCTCAGACACTAACACTGAAGCTTTCTTT. It specifies CASSSDTNTEAFF.

The sample holds a few counts of this clonotype. CDR3 loop: CASREGMEWTEAFF. The DNA of the CDR3 is TGTGCCAGCAGGGAAGGGATGGAGTGGACTGAAGCTTTCTTT. This chain joins TRBV12-3 or TRBV12-4 and TRBJ1-1; D is ambiguous. The CDR3 loop spans 14 amino acids. The V end was cut by 6 bases, the J end by 5 bases, with 16 bases between.

V is TRBV25-1 and J is TRBJ1-3, with D maybe TRBD1 (5 bases). The CDR3 is 15 amino acids. Germline V gives CDR1 MGHDK, CDR2 SYGVNS. Trimming shortened V by 7 bases and J by 2 bases, and 15 bases separated the two germline ends. CDR3 nucleotides: TGTGCCAGCACCTCTCAGGGAAGGACTGGAAACACCATATATTTT. Amino acid sequence: CASTSQGRTGNTIYF.

This clonotype was recorded at least ten times. This rearrangement joins TRBV12-3 or TRBV12-4 to TRBJ1-2; no clear D gene. This CDR3 spans 14 amino acids. Trimming cost V 2 bases and J 2 bases, with 9 bases left between them. The CDR3 loop is CASSLNPRNYGYTF. CDR3 nucleotide sequence: TGTGCCAGCAGTTTAAACCCCCGGAACTATGGCTACACCTTC.

This clonotype was counted ten times or more. The chain has TRBV19 and TRBJ2-7; TRBD1 is a possible D gene (6 bases). This CDR3 has 14 amino acids. V lost 3 bases and J 4 bases, leaving 13 bases between the germline ends. Germline values: CDR1 LNHDA, CDR2 SQIVND (reference sequence). The DNA of the CDR3 is TGTGCCAGTAGTATCCCAGGGCAGGGGTACGAGCAGTACTTC. As protein: CASSIPGQGYEQYF.

This clonotype was detected many times. The CDR3 here is CASSLASVGELFF. Written as DNA, the CDR3 is TGTGCCAGCAGCTTAGCGTCGGTCGGGGAGCTGTTTTTT. The chain joins TRBV7-6 to TRBJ2-2; D remains ambiguous. Trimming took 0 bases from V and 7 from J, leaving 6 bases between them. This CDR3 region has 13 residues. Germline V gives CDR1 SGHVS, CDR2 FNYEAQ.

This clonotype was recorded many times. The chain joins TRBV19 to TRBJ1-1; 8 positions agree with TRBD1. The germline CDR1 and CDR2 sequences are LNHDA and SQIVND (reference sequence). V was clipped by 6 bases and J by 2 bases; unmatched bases: 14. CDR3 length: 17 amino acids. CDR3 amino acids: CASSGYFIDRGNTEAFF. CDR3 nucleotides: TGTGCCAGTAGCGGATATTTTATCGACAGGGGAAACACTGAAGCTTTCTTT.

This clonotype was seen many times. The chain joins TRBV28 to TRBJ1-3; D is unresolved. This CDR3 spans 14 amino acids. Germline assignment: CDR1 MDHEN and CDR2 SYDVKM. Between the trimmed V and J ends, which lost 3 bases and 1 base, there was a span of 7 bases. Written as DNA, the CDR3 is TGTGCCAGCAGTTTTATCAGATCTGGAAACACCATATATTTT. The encoded protein is CASSFIRSGNTIYF.

In its sample, this clonotype was seen many times. The rearrangement uses TRBV11-2 and TRBJ2-2; TRBD2 matches 9 bases. The germline CDR1 and CDR2 sequences are SGHAT and FQNNGV. This CDR3 is built from 16 residues. J gave up 4 bases and V 5 bases, and 8 bases lay outside the gene matches. This CDR3 reads CASSPGAGGLTGELFF. The CDR3 coding sequence is TGTGCCAGCAGCCCAGGGGCGGGAGGGCTCACCGGGGAGCTGTTTTTT.

The genes are TRBV27 and TRBJ1-6, with TRBD1 identical over 8 bases. The V gene's germline CDR1 is MNHEY and CDR2 SMNVEV (reference sequence). The junction had 7 bases not matched to a gene; V was cut back by 6 bases and J by 6 bases. The CDR3 totals 15 residues. The CDR3 region has the DNA TGTGCCAGCAGATGGACAGGGCGCATTAATTCACCCCTCCACTTT. It translates to CASRWTGRINSPLHF.

This clonotype came up many times. This may be a read error, as it is one base from a much larger clone. The chain has TRBV20-1 and TRBJ2-5; maybe TRBD2 (5 bases). This CDR3 is built from 13 residues. Trimming stripped 1 base from V and 5 bases from J, with 11 bases between. Germline V gene sequence: CDR1 DFQATT, CDR2 SNEGSKA (reference sequence). For the CDR3, the DNA is TGCAGTGCTAGAGTCGGAGGTCACGAGACCCAGTACTTC. Translation: CSARVGGHETQYF.

This clonotype was counted ten times or more. The rearrangement joins TRBV4-1 to TRBJ2-7; D possibly corresponds to TRBD1 (5 bases). In germline, CDR1 is MGHRA, CDR2 YSYEKL. This CDR3 region has 14 residues. V lost 0 bases, J lost 2 bases, and 8 bases lay in between. The CDR3 nucleotides are TGCGCCAGCAGCCAAGACTCACAGGCCTACGAGCAGTACTTC. It specifies CASSQDSQAYEQYF.

This clonotype has ten or more counts. Here the CDR3 DNA reads TGTGCCAGCAGCGTAGGGACTAGTCAAGAGACCCAGTACTTC. Translating it yields CASSVGTSQETQYF. The V gene is TRBV9, the J gene TRBJ2-5; 7 nucleotides align to TRBD2. The trim removed 0 bases at V and 2 bases at J, leaving 1 base unmatched. The CDR3 consists of 14 residues. Germline V CDR1 and CDR2: SGDLS, YYNGEE. The variable domain in full, completed from reference TRBV9 and TRBJ2-5, reads DSGVTQTPKHLITATGQRVTLRCSPRSGDLSVYWYQQSLDQGLQFLIQYYNGEERAKGNILERFSAQQFPDLHSELNLSSLELGDSALYFCASSVGTSQETQYFGPGTRLLVL.

The V and J genes are TRBV3-1 and TRBJ1-2; the D gene is possibly TRBD1 (5 bases). Trimming stripped 1 base from V and 4 bases from J, with 7 bases between. This CDR3 has 13 amino acids. Germline V gene lookup returns CDR1 LGHDT and CDR2 YNNKEL (reference sequence). The CDR3 DNA follows: TGTGCCAGCAGCCAAGCCAGGGTCTATGGCTACACCTTC. Translated: CASSQARVYGYTF. Based on the CDR3 plus reference TRBV3-1 and TRBJ1-2, the full variable domain is DTAVSQTPKYLVTQMGNDKSIKCEQNLGHDTMYWYKQDSKKFLKIMFSYNNKELIINETVPNRFSPKSPDKAHLNLHINSLELGDSAVYFCASSQARVYGYTFGSGTRLTVV.

This clonotype appeared many times. V is TRBV28 and J is TRBJ2-5; D not resolved. Germline CDR1 MDHEN, CDR2 SYDVKM. The CDR3 covers 14 residues. Trimming took off 4 bases at V and 0 bases at J, with 9 bases between the two ends. Here the CDR3 DNA reads TGTGCCAGCAGTTCCCTGCGAGACCAAGAGACCCAGTACTTC. Translation gives CASSSLRDQETQYF. The whole variable domain, remainder taken from reference TRBV28 and TRBJ2-5, is DVKVTQSSRYLVKRTGEKVFLECVQDMDHENMFWYRQDPGLGLRLIYFSYDVKMKEKGDIPEGYSVSREKKERFSLILESASTNQTSMYLCASSSLRDQETQYFGPGTRLLVL.

This clonotype was seen at least ten times. The rearrangement uses TRBV9 and TRBJ1-6; D not certain. V was cut by 2 bases and J by 7 bases, with 4 bases left in between. The CDR3 contains 12 residues. Germline assignment: CDR1 SGDLS and CDR2 YYNGEE. CDR3: CASSVGNSPLHF. CDR3 coding DNA: TGTGCCAGCAGCGTGGGGAATTCACCCCTCCACTTT.

Worth noting for this clonotype: Since a much larger clone is just one base distant, this may be a read error. The genes are TRBV4-2 and TRBJ2-2, with D hard to call. Germline CDR1 reads LGHNA; CDR2 reads YNFKEQ. The length of the CDR3 is 14 residues. The germline V and J ends were trimmed by 4 bases and 5 bases, with 11 bases remaining between them. As DNA, the CDR3 is TGTGCCAGCAGCCGTCCAGGACGGACCGGGGAGCTGTTTTTT. This encodes CASSRPGRTGELFF.

In its sample, this clonotype was seen many times. V is TRBV20-1 and J is TRBJ2-3; 12 bases are shared with TRBD2. CDR1 DFQATT and CDR2 SNEGSKA come from the germline V gene (reference sequence). This CDR3 contains 14 residues. J was trimmed by 6 bases and V by 1 base; bases with no gene match: 2. CDR3 in DNA: TGCAGTGCTAGAGGACTAGCGGGAGCGGATACGCAGTATTTT. This gives the protein CSARGLAGADTQYF.

This clonotype has ten or more counts. J is TRBJ2-5 and V is TRBV6-5; the match to TRBD2 covers 9 bases. Germline CDR1 reads MNHEY; CDR2 reads SVGAGI. This CDR3 contains 14 residues. V was pared by 3 bases and J by 5 bases, with 4 bases of the junction left unmatched. CDR3 sequence: CASSYAGGAETQYF. CDR3 nucleotides: TGTGCCAGCAGTTATGCGGGAGGGGCGGAGACCCAGTACTTC.